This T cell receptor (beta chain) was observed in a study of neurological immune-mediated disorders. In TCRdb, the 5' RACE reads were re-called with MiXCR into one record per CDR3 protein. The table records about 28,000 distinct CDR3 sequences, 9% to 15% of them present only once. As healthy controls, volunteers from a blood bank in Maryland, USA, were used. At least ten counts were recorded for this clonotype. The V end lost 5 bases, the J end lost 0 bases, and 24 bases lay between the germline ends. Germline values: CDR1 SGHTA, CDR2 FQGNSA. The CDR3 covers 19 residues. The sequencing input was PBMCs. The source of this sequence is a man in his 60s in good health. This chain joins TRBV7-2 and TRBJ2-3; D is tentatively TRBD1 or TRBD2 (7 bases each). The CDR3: CASSLPGGAHIHSTDTQYF. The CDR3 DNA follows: TGTGCCAGCAGCCTGCCAGGGGGGGCCCATATTCATAGCACAGATACGCAGTATTTT.